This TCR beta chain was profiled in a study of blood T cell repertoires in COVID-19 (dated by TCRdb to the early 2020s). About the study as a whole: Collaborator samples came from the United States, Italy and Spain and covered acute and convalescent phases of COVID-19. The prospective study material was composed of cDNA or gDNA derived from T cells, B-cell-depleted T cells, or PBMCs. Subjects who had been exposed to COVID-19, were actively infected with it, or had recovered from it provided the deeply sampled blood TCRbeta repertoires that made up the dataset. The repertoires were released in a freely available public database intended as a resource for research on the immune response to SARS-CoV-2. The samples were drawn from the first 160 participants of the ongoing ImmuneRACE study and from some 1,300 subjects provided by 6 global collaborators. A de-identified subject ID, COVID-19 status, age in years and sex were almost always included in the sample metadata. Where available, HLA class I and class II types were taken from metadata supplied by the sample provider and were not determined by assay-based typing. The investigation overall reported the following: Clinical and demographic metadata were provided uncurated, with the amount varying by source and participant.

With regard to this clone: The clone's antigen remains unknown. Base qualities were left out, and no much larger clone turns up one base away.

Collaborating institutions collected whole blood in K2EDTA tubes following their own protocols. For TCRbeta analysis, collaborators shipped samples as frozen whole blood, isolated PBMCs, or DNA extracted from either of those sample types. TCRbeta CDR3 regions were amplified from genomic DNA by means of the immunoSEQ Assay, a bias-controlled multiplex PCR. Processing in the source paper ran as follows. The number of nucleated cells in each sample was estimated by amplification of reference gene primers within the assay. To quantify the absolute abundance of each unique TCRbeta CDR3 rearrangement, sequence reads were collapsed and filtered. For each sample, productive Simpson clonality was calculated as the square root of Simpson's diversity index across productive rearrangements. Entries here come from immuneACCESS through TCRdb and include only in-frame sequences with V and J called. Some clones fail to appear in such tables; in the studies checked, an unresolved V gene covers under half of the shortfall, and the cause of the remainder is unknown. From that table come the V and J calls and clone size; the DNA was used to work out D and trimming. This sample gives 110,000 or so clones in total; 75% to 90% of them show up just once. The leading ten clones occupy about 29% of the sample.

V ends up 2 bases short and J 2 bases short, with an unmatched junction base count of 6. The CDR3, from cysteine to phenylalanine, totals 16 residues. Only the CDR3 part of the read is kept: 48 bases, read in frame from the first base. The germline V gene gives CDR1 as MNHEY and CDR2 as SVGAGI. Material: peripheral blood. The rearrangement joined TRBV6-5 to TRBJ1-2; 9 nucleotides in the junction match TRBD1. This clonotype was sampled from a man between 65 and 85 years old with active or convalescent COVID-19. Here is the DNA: TGTGCCAGCAGTTACGCGGGACAGGGACCAAACTATGGCTACACCTTC. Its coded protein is CASSYAGQGPNYGYTF.